This T cell receptor (beta chain) was sequenced in a study of cytomegalovirus exposure and HLA in healthy donors. Primers for the PCR totalled 60 Vbeta and 13 Jbeta. Here immunoSEQ multiplex PCR was the method, and the copy in TCRdb shows in-frame clones only, minus some. Altogether hundreds of thousands of clones are present, around 76% being singletons, with the ten largest covering approximately 6.5%. The CDR3 loop spans 12 amino acids. Germline CDR1 reads SNHLY; CDR2 reads FYNNEI. V dropped 8 bases and J dropped 8 bases, with 15 bases sitting between them. The clonotype comes from a man aged 40-49 years in good health and CMV-seropositive. Sequenced: PBMCs. The chain links TRBV2 to TRBJ1-1; D possibly corresponds to TRBD1 (6 bases). The CDR3 bases are TGTGCCAGCCGGGGGGGGGCGATCGAAGCTTTCTTT. The encoded protein is CASRGGAIEAFF. Looking up the rest from reference TRBV2 and TRBJ1-1 gives the full variable domain: EPEVTQTPSHQVTQMGQEVILRCVPISNHLYFYWYRQILGQKVEFLVSFYNNEISEKSEIFDDQFSVERPDGSNFTLKIRSTKLEDSAMYFCASRGGAIEAFFGQGTRLTVV.